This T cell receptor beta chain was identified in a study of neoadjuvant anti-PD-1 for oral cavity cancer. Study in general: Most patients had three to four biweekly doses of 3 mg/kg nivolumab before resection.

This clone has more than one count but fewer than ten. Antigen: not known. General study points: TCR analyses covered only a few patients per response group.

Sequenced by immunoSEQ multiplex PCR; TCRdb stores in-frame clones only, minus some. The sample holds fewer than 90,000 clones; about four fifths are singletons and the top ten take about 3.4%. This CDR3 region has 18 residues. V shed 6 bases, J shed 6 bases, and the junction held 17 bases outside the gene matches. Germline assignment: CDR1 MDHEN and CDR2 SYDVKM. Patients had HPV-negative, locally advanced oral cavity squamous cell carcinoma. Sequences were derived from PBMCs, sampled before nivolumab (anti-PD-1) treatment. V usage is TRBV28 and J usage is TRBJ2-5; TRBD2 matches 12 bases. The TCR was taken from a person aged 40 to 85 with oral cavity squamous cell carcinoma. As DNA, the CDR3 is TGTGCCAGCAGGGGGGCTAGCGGGAGGGCCAAAGGCATGAAGACCCAGTACTTC. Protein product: CASRGASGRAKGMKTQYF.